This T cell receptor beta chain was obtained from a study of blood T cells in healthy people across ages. With a J-beta primer mix and a sample-barcoded 5' primer, a second PCR ran about 7 to 12 cycles. TCRdb passed the 5' RACE reads through MiXCR, listing each CDR3 protein once. The sample yields 760,000 or so distinct CDR3 sequences, approximately 25% seen once. The CDR3 contains 19 residues. Trimming cost V 0 bases and J 1 base, with 21 bases left between them. Germline loops: CDR1 MNHEY, CDR2 SVGAGI. These data were also reused for a study on T cells of mothers and their children. Per that paper: RNA that had been extracted went wholly into cDNA synthesis, at roughly 1.6 ug per 15 ul.

This clonotype originated in a boy between 10 and 17 years old in good health. The rearrangement uses TRBV6-5 and TRBJ1-1; D perhaps matches TRBD1 (6 bases). The sequencing input was blood. The CDR3 nucleotides are TGTGCCAGCAGTTACTCTGGTTGGCAGGGGTTTTGGAAGAACACTGAAGCTTTCTTT. Its translation is CASSYSGWQGFWKNTEAFF.